The following is a T cell receptor beta chain sequence with its context. The antigen remains undetermined. At one of its ends the junction is not consistent with the germline gene, which may arise from a read error. In the PCR, 60 Vbeta and 13 Jbeta primers were used. The repertoire was sequenced with immunoSEQ multiplex PCR; TCRdb's copy has only in-frame clones and lacks some. The table shows 150,000 to 250,000 clones, with 79% occurring only once. The data are from a study of cytomegalovirus exposure and HLA in healthy donors. The study, taken as a whole, reports: Rarity characterized most TCR sequences, yet some public TCRs appeared in many donors.

This CDR3 has 14 residues. Per germline, CDR1 SGHNT and CDR2 YENEEA. The TCR comes from a woman in her twenties or thirties in good health and CMV-seropositive. Input material: PBMCs. This sequence joins TRBV11-3 and TRBJ2-1, with 10 nucleotides matching TRBD2. This CDR3 is CASSGSGGYSEQFF. The CDR3 DNA reads TGTGCCAGCAGTGGTAGCGGGGGGTACAGTGAGCAGTTCTTC.